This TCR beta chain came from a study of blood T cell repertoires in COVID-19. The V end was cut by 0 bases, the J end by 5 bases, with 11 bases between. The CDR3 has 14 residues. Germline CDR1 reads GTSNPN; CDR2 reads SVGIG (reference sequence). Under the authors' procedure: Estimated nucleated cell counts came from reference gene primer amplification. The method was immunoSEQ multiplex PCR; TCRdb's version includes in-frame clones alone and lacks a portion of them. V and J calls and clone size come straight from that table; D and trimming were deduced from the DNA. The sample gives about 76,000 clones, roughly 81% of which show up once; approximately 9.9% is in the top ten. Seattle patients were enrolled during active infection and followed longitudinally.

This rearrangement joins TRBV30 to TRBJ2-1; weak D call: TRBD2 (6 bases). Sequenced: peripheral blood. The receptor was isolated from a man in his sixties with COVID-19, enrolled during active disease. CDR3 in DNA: TGTGCCTGGAGTGTACTCGCGGGAAACAATGAGCAGTTCTTC. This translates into CAWSVLAGNNEQFF. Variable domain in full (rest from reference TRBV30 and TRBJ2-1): SQTIHQWPATLVQPVGSPLSLECTVEGTSNPNLYWYRQAAGRGLQLLFYSVGIGQISSEVPQNLSASRPQDRQFILSSKKLLLSDSGFYLCAWSVLAGNNEQFFGPGTRLTVL.